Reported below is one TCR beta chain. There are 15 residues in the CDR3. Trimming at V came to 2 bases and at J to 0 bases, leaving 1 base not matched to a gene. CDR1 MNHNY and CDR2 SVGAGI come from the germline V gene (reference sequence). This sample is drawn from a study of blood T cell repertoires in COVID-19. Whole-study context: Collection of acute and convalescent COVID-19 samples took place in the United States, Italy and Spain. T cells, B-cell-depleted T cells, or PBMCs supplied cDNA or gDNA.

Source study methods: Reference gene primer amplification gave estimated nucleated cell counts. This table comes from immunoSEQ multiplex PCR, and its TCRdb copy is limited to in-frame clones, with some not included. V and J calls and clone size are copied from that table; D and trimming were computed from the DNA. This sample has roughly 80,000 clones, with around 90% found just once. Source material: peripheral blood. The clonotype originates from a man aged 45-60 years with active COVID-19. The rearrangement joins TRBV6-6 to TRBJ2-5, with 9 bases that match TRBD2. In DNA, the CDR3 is TGTGCCAGCAGTTACCTAGCGGGGTACCAAGAGACCCAGTACTTC. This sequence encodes CASSYLAGYQETQYF.